This passage covers 21 T cell receptor beta chains from one sample sequenced in a study of CD8 T cells in ankylosing spondylitis. TCRdb re-analysed the 5' RACE reads in MiXCR, keeping a single row per CDR3 protein. The sample holds roughly 180,000 distinct CDR3 sequences, 10% to 15% seen once. The sequenced material came from blood, either unsorted or a sorted T cell fraction (not recorded which). These receptors originate from a male donor with ankylosing spondylitis or in good health (not recorded which).

V and J are TRBV2 and TRBJ2-1; the match to TRBD1 covers 8 bases. From germline, CDR1 is SNHLY and CDR2 FYNNEI. The CDR3 runs 16 residues. V shed 4 bases and J 2 bases; nucleotides not matched to a gene: 7. This CDR3 is CASSGPRTGPYNEQFF. The DNA of the CDR3 is TGTGCCAGCAGTGGACCGAGGACAGGGCCCTACAATGAGCAGTTCTTC.

This clonotype has just a few counts. The chain joins TRBV15 to TRBJ2-7; TRBD1 matches at 8 bases. Trimming took 1 base from V and 5 from J; bases not matched to a gene: 1. Germline-derived CDR1 and CDR2 are LNHNV and YYDKDF (reference sequence). This CDR3 has 13 residues. CDR3 protein: CATSRGQGHEQYF. DNA for the CDR3: TGTGCCACCAGCAGAGGACAGGGGCACGAGCAGTACTTC.

The CDR3 nucleotides read TGCAGCGTTGTTAGCGGGGGGACCCATGAGCAGTTCTTC. Its protein is CSVVSGGTHEQFF. The chain combines TRBV29-1 with TRBJ2-1, with TRBD2 identical over 10 bases. There are 13 residues in the CDR3. V gave up 4 bases and J gave up 8 bases; unmatched junction bases: 5. CDR1 and CDR2 from the germline V gene are SQVTM and ANQGSEA.

This clonotype was recorded a few times. The chain recombines TRBV5-6 with TRBJ2-5; D gene ambiguous. The V end was cut by 1 base, the J end by 2 bases, with 12 bases between. Looked up from germline, CDR1 is SGHDT and CDR2 is YYEEEE. This CDR3 has 15 residues. CDR3 nucleotides: TGTGCCAGCAGCTTGCTGGCGGACGTACAAGAGACCCAGTACTTC. This encodes CASSLLADVQETQYF. Complete variable domain (other parts from reference TRBV5-6 and TRBJ2-5): DAGVTQSPTHLIKTRGQQVTLRCSPKSGHDTVSWYQQALGQGPQFIFQYYEEEERQRGNFPDRFSGHQFPNYSSELNVNALLLGDSALYLCASSLLADVQETQYFGPGTRLLVL.

This clonotype was seen only a few times. The V call is TRBV7-9, the J call TRBJ1-1; 8 positions agree with TRBD1. The junction had 1 base not matched to a gene; V was cut back by 2 bases and J by 5 bases. The CDR3 covers 13 residues. Germline CDR1 is SEHNR and CDR2 is FQNEAQ (reference sequence). The chain's CDR3 is CASSLQGATEAFF. CDR3 DNA sequence: TGTGCCAGCAGCTTACAGGGGGCGACTGAAGCTTTCTTT. Complete variable domain (other parts from reference TRBV7-9 and TRBJ1-1): DTGVSQNPRHKITKRGQNVTFRCDPISEHNRLYWYRQTLGQGPEFLTYFQNEAQLEKSRLLSDRFSAERPKGSFSTLEIQRTEQGDSAMYLCASSLQGATEAFFGQGTRLTVV.

This clonotype was observed a few times. This rearrangement joins TRBV7-8 to TRBJ2-2; 7 nucleotides agree with TRBD2. Trimming at V came to 0 bases and at J to 3 bases, leaving 1 base not matched to a gene. This CDR3 has 15 amino acids. Germline CDR1 and CDR2: SGHVS and FQNEAQ. The CDR3 sequence: CASSLAGGHTGELFF. CDR3 nucleotides: TGTGCCAGCAGCTTAGCGGGAGGGCACACCGGGGAGCTGTTTTTT.

This clonotype was recorded a few times. The V gene is TRBV4-1, the J gene TRBJ2-2, with TRBD1 as a possible D gene (5 bases). The CDR3 extends over 14 amino acids. Germline lookup yields CDR1 MGHRA and CDR2 YSYEKL. V was shortened by 1 base and J by 4 bases, with 7 bases between the two germline ends. The CDR3 region is CASSQVGATGELFF. The CDR3 nucleotides read TGCGCCAGCAGCCAAGTAGGGGCCACCGGGGAGCTGTTTTTT.

This clonotype was detected a few times. The CDR3 region is CSAEGLGGASYEQYF. The CDR3 DNA is TGCAGTGCGGAGGGATTGGGCGGGGCCTCCTACGAGCAGTACTTC. V is TRBV20-1 and J is TRBJ2-7, with a possible D match to TRBD2 (6 bases). V was cut by 6 bases and J by 0 bases, with 18 bases left in between. Germline V gene sequence: CDR1 DFQATT, CDR2 SNEGSKA (reference sequence). This CDR3 region has 15 residues.

The chain employs TRBV21-1 and TRBJ2-5; TRBD1 is the table's D call and was not checked against the DNA. TRBV21-1 is annotated as a pseudogene. The CDR3 contains 14 residues. The CDR3 region has the DNA TGTGCCAGCAGCAAACCCGCCCAGTGGGGGACCCAGTACTTC. The encoded protein is CASSKPAQWGTQYF.

The rearrangement links TRBV27 to TRBJ2-7; 11 bases fit TRBD2. The CDR3 is made up of 15 amino acids. Trimming at V came to 5 bases and at J to 6 bases, leaving 9 bases not matched to a gene. CDR1 is MNHEY and CDR2 is SMNVEV in the germline V gene (reference sequence). The CDR3 coding sequence is TGTGCCAGCAGTCCGGTCACTAGCGGGAGAGGCGAGCAGTACTTC. It encodes CASSPVTSGRGEQYF.

This chain connects TRBV5-8 to TRBJ2-6; no firm D call. The V and J ends lost 9 bases and 0 bases respectively, with 13 bases between them. The CDR3 has 15 residues. Germline values: CDR1 SGHTS, CDR2 YDEGEE. The CDR3 loop reads CATYSFSSGANVLTF. Here the CDR3 DNA reads TGTGCCACATACAGTTTTAGCTCTGGGGCCAACGTCCTGACTTTC.

The rearrangement links TRBV9 to TRBJ2-7; tentatively, D is TRBD1 (6 bases). CDR3 length equals 14 residues. Germline V gene data show CDR1 as SGDLS and CDR2 as YYNGEE. With 4 bases removed from V and 2 bases from J, the gap between germline ends came to 13 bases. CDR3 nucleotide sequence: TGTGCCAGCAGCTCGCCCGGACAGACCTACGAGCAGTACTTC. It translates to CASSSPGQTYEQYF.

This clonotype was found a few times. The chain has TRBV24-1 and TRBJ2-3; D is undetermined. V lost 5 bases and J lost 4, with 3 bases in between. Germline V CDR1 and CDR2: KGHDR, SFDVKD. CDR3 length equals 11 residues. The CDR3 coding sequence is TGTGCCACCAGTGCGGCAGATACGCAGTATTTT. It yields the protein CATSAADTQYF.

This chain links TRBV3-1 with TRBJ2-7; D is uncertain. V lost 10 bases to trimming and J lost 1 base, with 29 bases between them. The length of the CDR3 is 18 residues. CDR1 is LGHDT, CDR2 YNNKEL, per germline (reference sequence). For the CDR3, the DNA is TGTGCCATCTGCCCTCCATCCACGGAACCTTCGTGGTCCTACGAGCAGTACTTC. This gives the protein CAICPPSTEPSWSYEQYF.

The V call is TRBV11-3, the J call TRBJ2-3; D gene ambiguous. The germline gives CDR1 SGHNT, CDR2 YENEEA. Trimming took off 4 bases at V and 5 bases at J, with 10 bases between the two ends. The CDR3 is 13 residues long. CDR3 nucleotide sequence: TGTGCCAGCAGCTCGCGACTTGAAGATACGCAGTATTTT. Translated, it gives CASSSRLEDTQYF.

The gene calls are TRBV3-1 and TRBJ1-1, with a weak D call TRBD1 (6 bases). In germline, CDR1 is LGHDT, CDR2 YNNKEL (reference sequence). Trimming removed 1 base at V and 3 bases at J, with 9 bases between. CDR3 length equals 14 residues. The CDR3 DNA sequence: TGTGCCAGCAGCCAAGTAGGGGGGTACACTGAAGCTTTCTTT. It encodes CASSQVGGYTEAFF.

The rearrangement joins TRBV20-1 to TRBJ1-1; D uncertain. The V gene's germline CDR1 is DFQATT and CDR2 SNEGSKA (reference sequence). CDR3 length equals 11 residues. CDR3 residues: CSLGSYTEAFF. CDR3 sequence (DNA): TGCAGCCTTGGGTCTTACACTGAAGCTTTCTTT.

This clonotype has more than one count but fewer than ten. The V and J genes are TRBV6-1 and TRBJ1-1; 8 nucleotides agree with TRBD1. Unmatched junction bases numbered 7, after V lost 5 bases and J lost 5 bases. CDR1 MNHNS and CDR2 SASEGT come from the germline V gene. This CDR3 spans 14 amino acids. The CDR3 DNA reads as TGTGCCAGCAGTACCCGGACAGGGTGGACTGAAGCTTTCTTT. This gives the protein CASSTRTGWTEAFF.

This rearrangement joins TRBV20-1 to TRBJ2-3; 12 bases are a match to TRBD2. The CDR3 runs 19 residues. Germline trimming cut 2 bases from V and 3 bases from J; bases unmatched to any gene: 15. CDR1 is DFQATT and CDR2 is SNEGSKA in the germline V gene (reference sequence). This CDR3 reads CSARLWGLAGGLRTDTQYF. CDR3 nucleotide sequence: TGCAGTGCTAGACTATGGGGCCTAGCGGGGGGGCTAAGAACAGATACGCAGTATTTT.

This chain links TRBV20-1 with TRBJ1-2; a possible D gene is TRBD1 (5 bases). CDR3 size: 14 residues. The V gene's germline CDR1 is DFQATT and CDR2 SNEGSKA (reference sequence). V was shortened by 1 base and J by 4 bases, with 13 bases between the two germline ends. Written as DNA, the CDR3 is TGCAGTGCTAGAGGGGGGGGGGTGGTCTATGGCTACACCTTC. As protein: CSARGGGVVYGYTF.

The chain combines TRBV9 with TRBJ2-3, with D possibly TRBD2 on 5 matching bases. Trimming stripped 4 bases from V and 10 bases from J, with 16 bases between. CDR1 and CDR2 (germline): SGDLS, YYNGEE. The CDR3 runs to 13 residues. CDR3 loop: CASSNPHGVAQYF. CDR3 coding DNA: TGTGCCAGCAGCAACCCTCACGGGGTGGCGCAGTATTTT. The full variable domain, its missing parts supplied by reference TRBV9 and TRBJ2-3, is DSGVTQTPKHLITATGQRVTLRCSPRSGDLSVYWYQQSLDQGLQFLIQYYNGEERAKGNILERFSAQQFPDLHSELNLSSLELGDSALYFCASSNPHGVAQYFGPGTRLTVL.